The 20 T cell receptor beta chains below come from one sample, sequenced in a study of cytomegalovirus exposure and HLA in healthy donors. Researchers ran the PCR with 60 Vbeta and 13 Jbeta primers. Sequenced by immunoSEQ multiplex PCR; TCRdb stores in-frame clones only, minus some. The data show more than 140,000 clones, roughly 64% seen once. The sample comprised PBMCs. The receptor source for this set is a woman aged 25-40 years in good health and CMV-seropositive.

The CDR3 region is CASSSPTWTSGEQFF. The CDR3 DNA reads TGTGCCAGCAGTTCCCCCACTTGGACTAGCGGAGAGCAGTTCTTC. The chain has TRBV6-5 and TRBJ2-1, with 10 bases aligning to TRBD2. This CDR3 contains 15 residues. CDR1 is MNHEY, CDR2 SVGAGI, per germline. With 4 bases clipped from V and 10 bases from J, the junction kept 10 bases outside the gene matches.

The chain couples TRBV6-5 to TRBJ1-2, with 7 positions matching TRBD1. V lost 5 bases to trimming and J lost 4 bases; unmatched junction nucleotides: 10. The V gene's germline CDR1 is MNHEY and CDR2 SVGAGI. This CDR3 region has 15 residues. CDR3 sequence reads: CASSLTGVVGYGYTF. The DNA of the CDR3 is TGTGCCAGCAGTCTAACAGGGGTTGTAGGCTATGGCTACACCTTC.

This sequence joins TRBV13 and TRBJ2-1, with TRBD2 matching over 9 bases. Germline-derived CDR1 and CDR2 are PRHDT and FYEKMQ (reference sequence). The CDR3 is 16 residues long. Trimming took 2 bases from V and 7 from J; bases not matched to a gene: 9. CDR3 amino acids: CASSLFDSGSANEQFF. For the CDR3, the DNA is TGTGCCAGCAGCTTATTCGATAGCGGGAGTGCTAATGAGCAGTTCTTC.

The chain is built from TRBV7-9 and TRBJ1-2; a possible D gene is TRBD1 (6 bases). The V end lost 1 base, the J end lost 3 bases, and 12 bases lay between the germline ends. Germline lookup yields CDR1 SEHNR and CDR2 FQNEAQ (reference sequence). This CDR3 is built from 15 residues. CDR3 sequence reads: CASSLVAKGDYGYTF. CDR3 bases: TGTGCCAGCAGCTTAGTGGCAAAGGGGGACTATGGCTACACCTTC.

The rearrangement joins TRBV15 to TRBJ1-2; no clear D. CDR3 length: 12 amino acids. Between the trimmed V and J ends, which lost 0 bases and 8 bases, there was a span of 7 bases. CDR1 LNHNV and CDR2 YYDKDF come from the germline V gene (reference sequence). The DNA of the CDR3 is TGTGCCACCAGCAGAGATAATCGGGGCTACACCTTC. Residues: CATSRDNRGYTF.

CDR3 residues: CASSLLGGATYNEQFF. Here the CDR3 DNA reads TGTGCCAGCAGCTTGTTAGGGGGTGCGACCTACAATGAGCAGTTCTTC. The gene calls are TRBV7-2 and TRBJ2-1; tentatively, D is TRBD1 (6 bases). Germline V gene lookup returns CDR1 SGHTA and CDR2 FQGNSA. The CDR3 is made up of 16 amino acids. V lost 3 bases and J lost 2, with 14 bases in between.

This chain links TRBV5-1 with TRBJ2-3; TRBD1 might be the D (5 bases). The CDR3 length is 17 residues. Per germline, CDR1 SGHRS and CDR2 YFSETQ. V lost 0 bases to trimming and J lost 2 bases, with 16 bases between them. The CDR3 reads CASSLGQGMGLTDTQYF. CDR3 sequence (DNA): TGCGCCAGCAGCTTGGGTCAGGGCATGGGGCTCACAGATACGCAGTATTTT. Together with reference TRBV5-1 and TRBJ2-3, the CDR3 gives the full variable domain: KAGVTQTPRYLIKTRGQQVTLSCSPISGHRSVSWYQQTPGQGLQFLFEYFSETQRNKGNFPGRFSGRQFSNSRSEMNVSTLELGDSALYLCASSLGQGMGLTDTQYFGPGTRLTVL.

The V call is TRBV9, the J call TRBJ1-1; D gene uncertain. The CDR3 runs 13 residues. Per germline, CDR1 SGDLS and CDR2 YYNGEE. V lost 3 bases to trimming and J lost 8 bases, with 14 bases between them. CDR3 in amino acids: CASSAIRGREAFF. DNA for the CDR3: TGTGCCAGCAGCGCCATTAGAGGGAGGGAAGCTTTCTTT. The variable domain in full, completed from reference TRBV9 and TRBJ1-1, reads DSGVTQTPKHLITATGQRVTLRCSPRSGDLSVYWYQQSLDQGLQFLIQYYNGEERAKGNILERFSAQQFPDLHSELNLSSLELGDSALYFCASSAIRGREAFFGQGTRLTVV.

The chain carries TRBV28 and TRBJ2-7, with a tentative D call TRBD1 (5 bases). The germline CDR1 and CDR2 sequences are MDHEN and SYDVKM. This CDR3 comprises 14 residues. Trimming removed 6 bases at V and 5 bases at J, with 17 bases between. This CDR3 is CASSLPREVNEQYF. The DNA of the CDR3 is TGTGCCAGCAGCCTCCCCAGGGAAGTCAACGAGCAGTACTTC. The full variable domain, its missing parts supplied by reference TRBV28 and TRBJ2-7, is DVKVTQSSRYLVKRTGEKVFLECVQDMDHENMFWYRQDPGLGLRLIYFSYDVKMKEKGDIPEGYSVSREKKERFSLILESASTNQTSMYLCASSLPREVNEQYFGPGTRLTVT.

This clone was observed a few times. The chain is built from TRBV6-6 and TRBJ2-3; 7 bases match TRBD1. The ends lost 6 bases at V and 2 bases at J; junction bases unmatched: 11. CDR1 and CDR2 (germline): MNHNY, SVGAGI (reference sequence). The length of the CDR3 is 16 residues. CDR3 residues: CASSTGTGAYTDTQYF. The CDR3 DNA reads TGTGCCAGCAGCACAGGAACAGGGGCGTACACAGATACGCAGTATTTT.

A few counts support this clone. The genes are TRBV6-5 and TRBJ2-7; the D gene is possibly TRBD1 (6 bases). The CDR3 runs to 13 residues. V lost 4 bases, J lost 8 bases, and 15 bases lay in between. Germline V lookup: CDR1 MNHEY, CDR2 SVGAGI. This CDR3 is CASSSPGHPQQYF. The CDR3 DNA reads TGTGCCAGCAGTTCCCCGGGACACCCACAGCAGTACTTC.

The chain joins TRBV10-3 to TRBJ2-5; possibly TRBD1 for D (6 bases). Germline values: CDR1 ENHRY, CDR2 SYGVKD. The CDR3 totals 13 residues. With 8 bases removed from V and 2 bases from J, the gap between germline ends came to 12 bases. The CDR3, as DNA: TGTGCCATCGGGGGCAGGCCTCAAGAGACCCAGTACTTC. The encoded protein is CAIGGRPQETQYF.

This rearrangement joins TRBV7-8 to TRBJ1-1; TRBD1 matches at 7 bases. After removal of 3 bases from V and 7 bases from J, the junction contained 2 bases not matched to a gene. From germline, CDR1 is SGHVS and CDR2 FQNEAQ. CDR3 length equals 12 residues. CDR3 loop: CASSFRGSEAFF. CDR3 DNA sequence: TGTGCCAGCAGCTTCAGGGGGAGTGAAGCTTTCTTT.

The chain recombines TRBV10-3 with TRBJ2-7; D possibly corresponds to TRBD1 (6 bases). CDR3 size: 12 residues. V lost 10 bases and J lost 3, with 13 bases in between. Germline V lookup: CDR1 ENHRY, CDR2 SYGVKD. The CDR3 nucleotides read TGTGCCACCCGGGACACCTACTACGAGCAGTACTTC. It specifies CATRDTYYEQYF.

The chain uses TRBV5-1 and TRBJ1-4; TRBD1 matches 12 bases. This CDR3 is 16 amino acids long. The germline V gene encodes CDR1 SGHRS and CDR2 YFSETQ. Losses at the gene ends were 4 bases for V and 2 bases for J; bases not matched to a gene: 3. CDR3 in DNA: TGCGCCAGCAGCCAGGGACAGGGGGCGACTAATGAAAAACTGTTTTTT. The encoded protein is CASSQGQGATNEKLFF. Using reference TRBV5-1 and TRBJ1-4 for the parts outside the CDR3, the full variable domain is KAGVTQTPRYLIKTRGQQVTLSCSPISGHRSVSWYQQTPGQGLQFLFEYFSETQRNKGNFPGRFSGRQFSNSRSEMNVSTLELGDSALYLCASSQGQGATNEKLFFGSGTQLSVL.

J is TRBJ1-2 and V is TRBV28; D is possibly TRBD1 (6 bases). The germline V gene encodes CDR1 MDHEN and CDR2 SYDVKM. The length of the CDR3 is 12 residues. V was trimmed by 7 bases and J by 8 bases, leaving 14 bases between them. The chain's CDR3 is CASTKGGGGYTF. DNA for the CDR3: TGTGCCAGCACAAAGGGGGGAGGGGGCTACACCTTC.

The CDR3 bases are TGTGCCAGCAGCCAAAGGGCCGGGACACATACCTACGAGCAGTACTTC. It codes for CASSQRAGTHTYEQYF. The chain has TRBV4-2 and TRBJ2-7; perhaps TRBD1 as D (6 bases). In germline, CDR1 is LGHNA, CDR2 YNFKEQ. The CDR3 is 16 residues long. Trimming pared 2 bases from V and 2 bases from J, leaving 16 bases between.

V and J are TRBV7-9 and TRBJ1-5; D might be TRBD1 (5 bases). V lost 6 bases and J 1 base, leaving 10 bases between the germline ends. Germline assignment: CDR1 SEHNR and CDR2 FQNEAQ (reference sequence). The CDR3 is 14 residues long. CDR3 nucleotides: TGTGCCAGCAGAGGGGACTCCAGCAATCAGCCCCAGCATTTT. This gives the protein CASRGDSSNQPQHF.

This clone was seen a single time. The CDR3 sequence: CASSRGASGGVETQYF. CDR3 DNA: TGTGCCAGCAGCCGGGGGGCTAGCGGGGGAGTAGAGACCCAGTACTTC. The gene calls are TRBV7-2 and TRBJ2-5; TRBD2 matches at 10 bases. With V trimmed by 5 bases and J by 4 bases, 10 bases remained unmatched. Per germline, CDR1 SGHTA and CDR2 FQGNSA. CDR3 length: 16 amino acids.

The chain combines TRBV30 with TRBJ1-4; 8 nucleotides align to TRBD1. V gave up 6 bases and J gave up 10 bases; unmatched junction bases: 10. This CDR3 comprises 13 residues. Germline loops: CDR1 GTSNPN, CDR2 SVGIG (reference sequence). As DNA, the CDR3 is TGTGCCTGCTCTGGACAGGGAGGCCCAAAACTGTTTTTT. Encoded protein: CACSGQGGPKLFF.